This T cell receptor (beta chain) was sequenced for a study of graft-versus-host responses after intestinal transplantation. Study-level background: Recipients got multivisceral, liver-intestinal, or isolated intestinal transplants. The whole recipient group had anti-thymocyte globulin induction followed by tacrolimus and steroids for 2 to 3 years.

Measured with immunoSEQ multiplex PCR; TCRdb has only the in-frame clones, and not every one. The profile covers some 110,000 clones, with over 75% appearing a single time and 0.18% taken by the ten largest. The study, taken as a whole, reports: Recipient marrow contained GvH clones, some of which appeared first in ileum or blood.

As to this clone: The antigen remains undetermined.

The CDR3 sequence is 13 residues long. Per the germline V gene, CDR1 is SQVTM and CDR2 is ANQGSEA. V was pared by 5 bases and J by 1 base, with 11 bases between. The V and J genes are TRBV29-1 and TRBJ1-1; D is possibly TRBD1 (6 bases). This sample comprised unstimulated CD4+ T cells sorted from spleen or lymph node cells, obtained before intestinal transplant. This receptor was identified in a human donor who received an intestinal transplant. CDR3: CSVRGRGNTEAFF. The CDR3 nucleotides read TGCAGCGTTAGGGGCAGGGGGAACACTGAAGCTTTCTTT. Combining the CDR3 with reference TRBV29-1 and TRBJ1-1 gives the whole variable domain SAVISQKPSRDICQRGTSLTIQCQVDSQVTMMFWYRQQPGQSLTLIATANQGSEATYESGFVIDKFPISRPNLTFSTLTVSNMSPEDSSIYLCSVRGRGNTEAFFGQGTRLTVV.